A selection of T cell receptor beta chains follows, all from one sample in a study of blood T cell repertoires in COVID-19. TCRdb's table, derived via immunoSEQ multiplex PCR, lists solely in-frame clones and lacks some. The sample has roughly 150,000 clones, 80% to 90% seen once. The sample taken for sequencing was peripheral blood. The origin of the receptors is a woman older than 75 with acute or convalescent COVID-19. CDR3s include the opening cysteine and the closing phenylalanine or tryptophan. A D gene is named only where the DNA matches it firmly. Rows may omit the clone size; those that give it use once, few, many or a size class.

V gene	clone size	D gene	J gene	CDR3 DNA	CDR3 protein
TRBV6-4	NA	NA	TRBJ2-1	TGTGCCAGCAGCGTGGACATCGGCTCCTACAATGAGCAGTTCTTC	CASSVDIGSYNEQFF
TRBV7-2	NA	TRBD1	TRBJ2-5	TGTGCCAGCAGCCCGAGGACAGGGGGAGGCGAGACCCAGTACTTC	CASSPRTGGGETQYF
TRBV19	NA	NA	TRBJ2-1	TGTGCCAGTAGTATTCTGGGGCGAACCTACAATGAGCAGTTCTTC	CASSILGRTYNEQFF
TRBV9	once	NA	TRBJ2-7	TGTGCCAGCAGCCCCCCGGGAGCCTACGAGCAGTACTTC	CASSPPGAYEQYF
TRBV15	NA	NA	TRBJ1-2	TGTGCCACCAGCCCCCTTTTGGTCGAGTTTACGAGGGGCTACACCTTC	CATSPLLVEFTRGYTF
TRBV5-4	NA	TRBD2	TRBJ2-5	TGTGCCAGCGGCGGTGGTCTAGCGGGAGTGGGTGAGACCCAGTACTTC	CASGGGLAGVGETQYF
TRBV19	NA	NA	TRBJ2-1	TGTGCCAGTAGCGACCGTCCTAGCTCCTACAATGAGCAGTTCTTC	CASSDRPSSYNEQFF
TRBV3-1/TRBV3-2	NA	TRBD2	TRBJ2-3	TGTGCCAGCAGCCAGTTAGCGGGGGGTACGCAGTATTTT	CASSQLAGGTQYF
TRBV5-4	few	TRBD1	TRBJ2-1	TGTGCCAGCAGCTTGGCGGGACAGGGGGCAAGAAGCTCCTACAATGAGCAGTTCTTC	CASSLAGQGARSSYNEQFF
TRBV19	NA	NA	TRBJ1-1	TGTGCCAGTAGTACAATGGGAGGAGGGACTGAAGCTTTCTTT	CASSTMGGGTEAFF
TRBV4-1	NA	TRBD2	TRBJ2-1	TGCGCCAGCAGCCAAGGCCCGACTGGCGGGGGGAGGACCTACAATGAGCAGTTCTTC	CASSQGPTGGGRTYNEQFF